One and the same sample provided the 9 T cell receptor beta chains below, sequenced in a study of cytomegalovirus exposure and HLA in healthy donors (dated by TCRdb to between 2016 and 2019). Libraries were prepared through the immunoSEQ multiplex PCR assay. A mixture of 60 forward primers for TCR Vbeta segments and 13 reverse primers for TCR Jbeta segments was used in the multiplex PCR. This is the immuneACCESS table as TCRdb keeps it, with only in-frame sequences that have V and J called. A part of the clones is gone; compared with another copy, unresolved V genes explain less than half, and the rest is unexplained. Recorded for this sample are 120,000 or so clones; 60% to 80% of them occurred a single time. The ten top clones hold more than 3% of the sample. Sequences were obtained from PBMCs. These receptors came from a woman in her forties or fifties in good health and CMV-seronegative.

The chain links TRBV30 to TRBJ2-7, with a tentative D call TRBD1 (6 bases). Trimming stripped 6 bases from V and 0 bases from J, with 12 bases between. This CDR3 comprises 13 residues. Per germline, CDR1 GTSNPN and CDR2 SVGIG (reference sequence). CDR3 residues: CACFGTSSYEQYF. CDR3 in DNA: TGTGCCTGCTTCGGGACATCCTCCTACGAGCAGTACTTC.

In DNA, the CDR3 is TGTGCCAGCAGCCCCCCGACAGGGAACAACGAAAAACTGTTTTTT. Amino acid sequence: CASSPPTGNNEKLFF. This chain links TRBV28 with TRBJ1-4; TRBD1 matches 7 bases. This CDR3 has 15 amino acids. Germline lookup yields CDR1 MDHEN and CDR2 SYDVKM. Trimming cost V 6 bases and J 8 bases; bases outside gene matches: 12.

The V and J genes are TRBV7-2 and TRBJ2-1; D is possibly TRBD2 (6 bases). CDR1 is SGHTA, CDR2 FQGNSA, per germline. Trimming took 5 bases from V and 1 from J, leaving 9 bases between them. The CDR3 sequence is 14 residues long. CDR3 region: CASSLAGSYNEQFF. The CDR3, as DNA: TGTGCCAGCAGCCTCGCGGGGTCCTACAATGAGCAGTTCTTC.

V and J are TRBV20-1 and TRBJ2-1; D might be TRBD2 (5 bases). Trimming removed 6 bases at V and 9 bases at J, with 12 bases between. CDR3 length equals 11 residues. Looked up from germline, CDR1 is DFQATT and CDR2 is SNEGSKA (reference sequence). The CDR3 loop reads CSASLESEQFF. The CDR3 nucleotides are TGCAGTGCATCACTAGAGAGTGAGCAGTTCTTC.

CDR3 bases: TGTGCCAGCACCCTCTCACTAGCGGTGGGGAATGAGCAGTTCTTC. It translates to CASTLSLAVGNEQFF. V gene TRBV7-2 combines with J gene TRBJ2-1, with 8 bases fitting TRBD2. CDR1 is SGHTA, CDR2 FQGNSA, per germline. The length of the CDR3 is 15 residues. V was pared by 7 bases and J by 7 bases, with 12 bases of the junction left unmatched. Full variable domain (outside the CDR3, taken from reference TRBV7-2 and TRBJ2-1): GAGVSQSPSNKVTEKGKDVELRCDPISGHTALYWYRQSLGQGLEFLIYFQGNSAPDKSGLPSDRFSAERTGGSVSTLTIQRTQQEDSAVYLCASTLSLAVGNEQFFGPGTRLTVL.

This sequence joins TRBV10-1 and TRBJ2-7; 7 bases map to TRBD2. Trimming cost V 4 bases and J 4 bases; bases outside gene matches: 10. The germline V gene encodes CDR1 WNHNN and CDR2 SYGVQD (reference sequence). There are 15 residues in the CDR3. The CDR3 loop is CASSVLEPGGYEQYF. CDR3 nucleotide sequence: TGCGCCAGCAGTGTGCTCGAGCCCGGGGGGTACGAGCAGTACTTC.

This chain links TRBV2 with TRBJ1-1; D possibly corresponds to TRBD1 (5 bases). The CDR3 is 13 residues long. The V end was cut by 6 bases, the J end by 3 bases, with 11 bases between. CDR1 and CDR2 from the germline V gene are SNHLY and FYNNEI. CDR3 amino acids: CASRPDSYTEAFF. In DNA form, the CDR3 reads TGTGCCAGCAGGCCCGACAGTTACACTGAAGCTTTCTTT.

The chain joins TRBV19 to TRBJ1-2, with D tentatively TRBD1 (5 bases). The V gene's germline CDR1 is LNHDA and CDR2 SQIVND (reference sequence). Trimming took off 3 bases at V and 10 bases at J, with 15 bases between the two ends. The CDR3 totals 13 residues. The CDR3 DNA follows: TGTGCCAGTAGTATCGGAACCGGGGGGGACTACACCTTC. It specifies CASSIGTGGDYTF.

The rearrangement joins TRBV28 to TRBJ2-4; 10 bases line up with TRBD2. Trimming at V came to 6 bases and at J to 0 bases, leaving 23 bases not matched to a gene. In germline, CDR1 is MDHEN, CDR2 SYDVKM. CDR3 length: 22 residues. CDR3: CASSLGLAGVAYGDIAKNIQYF. In DNA form, the CDR3 reads TGTGCCAGCAGCCTGGGGCTAGCGGGAGTGGCCTATGGGGATATAGCCAAAAACATTCAGTACTTC.